This TCR beta chain stems from a study of CD8+CD57+ T cells in acquired aplastic anemia. Study summary: CD4+ and CD8+ cells, once sorted, gave DNA averaging approximately 3 ug.

Trimming left V 3 bases short and J 2 bases short, with 14 bases between. The CDR3 is 15 amino acids. CDR1 and CDR2 (germline): SNHLY, FYNNEI. The template used for profiling TCR beta VDJ and CDR3 was genomic DNA. Via MiXCR, TCRdb re-called the reads, giving one row per CDR3 protein. The sample lists about 270,000 distinct CDR3 sequences, around three fifths occurring once. The gene calls are TRBV2 and TRBJ2-7, with D tentatively TRBD2 (6 bases). This clonotype originated in a human donor with severe aplastic anemia or a healthy control (not recorded which). The sequenced material came from sorted CD4+, CD8+, or CD8+CD57+ T cells (not recorded which) from PBMCs. This CDR3 reads CASSDRTSRAYEQYF. The DNA of the CDR3 is TGTGCCAGCAGTGATCGAACTAGCAGAGCCTACGAGCAGTACTTC.